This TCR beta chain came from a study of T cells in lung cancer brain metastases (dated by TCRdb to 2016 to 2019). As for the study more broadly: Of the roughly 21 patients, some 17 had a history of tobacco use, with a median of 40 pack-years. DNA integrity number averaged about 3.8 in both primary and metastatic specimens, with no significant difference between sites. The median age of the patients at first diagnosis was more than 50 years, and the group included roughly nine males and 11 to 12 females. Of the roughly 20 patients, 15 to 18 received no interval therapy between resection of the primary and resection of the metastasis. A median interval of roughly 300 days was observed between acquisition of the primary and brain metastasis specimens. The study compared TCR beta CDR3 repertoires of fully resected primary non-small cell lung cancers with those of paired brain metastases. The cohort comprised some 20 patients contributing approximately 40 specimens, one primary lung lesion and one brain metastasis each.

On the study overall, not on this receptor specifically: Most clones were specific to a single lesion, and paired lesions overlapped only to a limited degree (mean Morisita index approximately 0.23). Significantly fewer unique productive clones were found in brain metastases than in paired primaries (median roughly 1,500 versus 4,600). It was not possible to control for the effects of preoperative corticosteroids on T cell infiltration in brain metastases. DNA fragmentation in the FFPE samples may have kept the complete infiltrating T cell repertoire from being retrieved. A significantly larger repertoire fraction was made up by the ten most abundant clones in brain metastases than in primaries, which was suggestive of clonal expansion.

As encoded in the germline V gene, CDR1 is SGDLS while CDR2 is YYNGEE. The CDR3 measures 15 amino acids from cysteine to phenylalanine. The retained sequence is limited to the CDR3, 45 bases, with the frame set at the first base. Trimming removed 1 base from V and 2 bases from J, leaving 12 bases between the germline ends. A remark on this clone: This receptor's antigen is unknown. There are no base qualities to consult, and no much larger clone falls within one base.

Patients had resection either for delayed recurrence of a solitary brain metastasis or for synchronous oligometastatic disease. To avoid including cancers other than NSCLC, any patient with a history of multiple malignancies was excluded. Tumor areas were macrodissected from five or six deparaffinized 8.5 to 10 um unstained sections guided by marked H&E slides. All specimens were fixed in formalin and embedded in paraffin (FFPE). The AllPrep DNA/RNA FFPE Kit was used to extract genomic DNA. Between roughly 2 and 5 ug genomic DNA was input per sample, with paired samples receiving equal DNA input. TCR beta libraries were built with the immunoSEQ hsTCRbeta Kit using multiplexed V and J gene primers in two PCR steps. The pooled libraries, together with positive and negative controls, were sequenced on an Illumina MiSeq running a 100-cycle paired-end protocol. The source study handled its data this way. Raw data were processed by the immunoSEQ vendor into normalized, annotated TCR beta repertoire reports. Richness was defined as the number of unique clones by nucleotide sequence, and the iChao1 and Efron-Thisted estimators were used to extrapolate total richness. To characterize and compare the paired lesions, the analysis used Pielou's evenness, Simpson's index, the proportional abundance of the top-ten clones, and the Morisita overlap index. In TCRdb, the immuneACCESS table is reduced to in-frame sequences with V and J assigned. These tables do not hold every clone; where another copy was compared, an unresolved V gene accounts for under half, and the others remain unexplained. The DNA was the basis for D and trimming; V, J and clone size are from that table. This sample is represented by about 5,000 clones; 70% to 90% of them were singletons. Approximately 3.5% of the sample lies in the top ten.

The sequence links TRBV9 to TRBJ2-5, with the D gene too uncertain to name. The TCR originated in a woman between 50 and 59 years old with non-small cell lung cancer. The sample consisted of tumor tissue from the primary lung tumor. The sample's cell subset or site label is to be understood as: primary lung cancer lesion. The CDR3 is CASSVRETPQETQYF. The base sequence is TGTGCCAGCAGCGTAAGGGAAACCCCTCAAGAGACCCAGTACTTC.